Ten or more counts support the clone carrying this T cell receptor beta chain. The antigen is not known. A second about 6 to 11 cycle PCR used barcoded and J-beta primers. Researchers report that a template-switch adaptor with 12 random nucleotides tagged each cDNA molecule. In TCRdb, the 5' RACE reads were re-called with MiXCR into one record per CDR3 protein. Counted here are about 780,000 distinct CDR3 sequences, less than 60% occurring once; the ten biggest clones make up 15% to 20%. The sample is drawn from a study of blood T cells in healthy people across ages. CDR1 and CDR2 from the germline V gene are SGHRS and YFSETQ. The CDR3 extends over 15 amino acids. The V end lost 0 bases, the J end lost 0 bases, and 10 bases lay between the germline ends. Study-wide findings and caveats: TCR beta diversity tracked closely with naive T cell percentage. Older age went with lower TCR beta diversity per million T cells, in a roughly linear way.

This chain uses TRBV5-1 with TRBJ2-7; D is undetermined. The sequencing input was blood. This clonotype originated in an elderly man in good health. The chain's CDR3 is CASSLAWSASYEQYF. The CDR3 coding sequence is TGCGCCAGCAGCTTGGCGTGGAGCGCCTCCTACGAGCAGTACTTC.